This T cell receptor beta chain appears in the sequencing data of a study of CD8 T cells in ankylosing spondylitis. Study-level results: There was a TCR beta motif, made of several highly homologous variants, that appeared characteristic of ankylosing spondylitis blood.

TCRdb reprocessed the 5' RACE reads via MiXCR and lists one record per CDR3 protein. This table has over 700,000 distinct CDR3 sequences, around 19% appearing once. This CDR3 spans 17 amino acids. J gave up 8 bases and V 0 bases, and 16 bases lay outside the gene matches. The germline CDR1 and CDR2 sequences are DFQATT and SNEGSKA (reference sequence). As for this clonotype: Its matching antigen is unknown.

The chain uses TRBV20-1 and TRBJ2-1; TRBD2 aligns across 7 bases. The material sequenced was blood, either unsorted or a sorted T cell fraction (not recorded which). The receptor comes from a male donor with ankylosing spondylitis. The CDR3 coding sequence is TGCAGTGCTAGAGATCTCTCCGCGGGAGAGGCTTTCGATGAGCAGTTCTTC. It specifies CSARDLSAGEAFDEQFF.